The sequence of this T cell receptor beta chain was determined in a study of shared clonotypes between healthy human individuals. Sequenced by immunoSEQ multiplex PCR; TCRdb stores in-frame clones only, minus some. The profile covers 700,000 or so clones, with roughly 78% appearing a single time and under 2% taken by the ten largest. The table lists this clone with many counts. Sequences were obtained from memory CD4+ T cells sorted from blood. Subset denoted: CD45RA-negative fraction. This TCR came from a woman under 40 in good health.

The CDR3 nucleotides read TGTGCCAGCAGTGAACGGGAACTCGGCGGCGGCTACACCTTC. It translates to CASSERELGGGYTF. The J gene is TRBJ1-2, the V gene TRBV2; D gene unclear. The germline V gene encodes CDR1 SNHLY and CDR2 FYNNEI. The germline V and J ends were trimmed by 2 bases and 8 bases, with 15 bases remaining between them. The CDR3 has 14 residues.